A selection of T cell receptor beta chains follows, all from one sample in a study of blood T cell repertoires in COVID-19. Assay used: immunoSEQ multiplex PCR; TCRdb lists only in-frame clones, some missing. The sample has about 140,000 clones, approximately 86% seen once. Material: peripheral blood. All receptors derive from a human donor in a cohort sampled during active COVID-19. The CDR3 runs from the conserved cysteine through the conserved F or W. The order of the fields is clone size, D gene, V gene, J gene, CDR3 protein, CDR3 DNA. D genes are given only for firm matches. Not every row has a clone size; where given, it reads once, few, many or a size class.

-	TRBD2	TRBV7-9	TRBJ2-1	CASSLVFSSGEPSYNEQFF	TGTGCCAGCAGCTTAGTATTTAGTAGCGGGGAGCCCTCCTACAATGAGCAGTTCTTC
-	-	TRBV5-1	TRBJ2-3	CASSLFQASTDTQYF	TGCGCCAGCAGCTTGTTCCAGGCTAGCACAGATACGCAGTATTTT
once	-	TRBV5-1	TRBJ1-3	CASSPGGGAAGNTIYF	TGCGCCAGCAGCCCGGGAGGGGGGGCGGCTGGAAACACCATATATTTT
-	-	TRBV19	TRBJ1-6	CASSIQISYNSPLHF	TGTGCCAGTAGTATCCAGATCTCCTATAATTCACCCCTCCACTTT
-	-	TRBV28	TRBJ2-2	CASSLSLPWVQGRTGELFF	TGTGCCAGCAGTTTATCTCTTCCCTGGGTGCAGGGTCGGACCGGGGAGCTGTTTTTT
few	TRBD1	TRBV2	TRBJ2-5	CASRETGWTQYF	TGTGCCAGCAGGGAGACAGGGTGGACCCAGTACTTC
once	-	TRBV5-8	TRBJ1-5	CASSLWGGKGGNQPQHF	TGTGCCAGCAGCTTGTGGGGGGGCAAGGGTGGCAATCAGCCCCAGCATTTT
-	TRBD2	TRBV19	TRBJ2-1	CASSPGGLRQFF	TGTGCCAGTAGTCCGGGGGGGCTCCGCCAGTTCTTC
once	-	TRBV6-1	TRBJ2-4	CASSEGLRSIQYF	TGTGCCAGCAGTGAGGGACTTCGATCTATCCAGTACTTC
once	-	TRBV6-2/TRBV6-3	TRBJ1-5	CASSLWGGGQPQHF	TGTGCCAGCAGCCTTTGGGGGGGTGGCCAGCCCCAGCATTTT
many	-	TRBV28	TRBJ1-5	CASSLWGASSNQPQHF	TGTGCCAGCAGTTTATGGGGGGCCAGTAGCAATCAGCCCCAGCATTTT
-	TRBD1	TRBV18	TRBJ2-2	CASSVGQGTGELFF	TGTGCCAGCTCAGTGGGACAGGGGACCGGGGAGCTGTTTTTT
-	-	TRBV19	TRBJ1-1	CASSGSFNTEAFF	TGTGCCAGTAGCGGGTCGTTTAACACTGAAGCTTTCTTT
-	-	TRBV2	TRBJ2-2	CASSEVRVNTGELFF	TGTGCCAGCAGTGAAGTCCGGGTAAACACCGGGGAGCTGTTTTTT
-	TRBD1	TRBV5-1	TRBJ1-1	CASSRYRGEIEAFF	TGCGCCAGCAGCAGGTACAGGGGCGAGATTGAAGCTTTCTTT
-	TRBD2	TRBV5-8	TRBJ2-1	CASSLDGGAYNEQFF	TGTGCCAGCAGCTTGGATGGGGGGGCCTACAATGAGCAGTTCTTC
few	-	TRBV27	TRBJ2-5	CASSIDIYQETQYF	TGTGCCAGCAGTATAGACATTTACCAAGAGACCCAGTACTTC
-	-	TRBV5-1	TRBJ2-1	CASSLAWLETSNEQFF	TGCGCCAGCAGCTTGGCCTGGCTAGAAACGAGTAATGAGCAGTTCTTC
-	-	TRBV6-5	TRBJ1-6	CASSYFPHPLWELHF	TGTGCCAGCAGTTACTTCCCCCATCCCCTATGGGAGCTCCACTTT
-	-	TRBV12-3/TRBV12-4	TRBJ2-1	CASSPGSGNEQFF	TGTGCCAGCAGTCCCGGGAGTGGCAATGAGCAGTTCTTC
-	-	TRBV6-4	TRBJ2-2	CASREAMNTGELFF	TGTGCCAGCCGAGAAGCGATGAACACCGGGGAGCTGTTTTTT
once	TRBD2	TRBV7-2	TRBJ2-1	CASSLVGLAGANEQFF	TGTGCCAGCAGCTTAGTGGGTCTAGCGGGAGCGAATGAGCAGTTCTTC
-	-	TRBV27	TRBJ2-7	CASSWTGGPYEQYF	TGTGCCAGCAGTTGGACCGGGGGTCCCTACGAGCAGTACTTC
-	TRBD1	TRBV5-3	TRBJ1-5	CARSLGTGGSKQPQHF	TGTGCCAGAAGCTTGGGGACAGGGGGCAGTAAACAGCCCCAGCATTTT
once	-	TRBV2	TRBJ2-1	CASFRAASSYNEQFF	TGTGCCAGCTTTAGGGCGGCTAGCAGTTACAATGAGCAGTTCTTC
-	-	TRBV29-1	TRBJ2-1	CSVREGARLGPEQFF	TGCAGCGTTAGAGAGGGGGCTCGACTAGGGCCTGAGCAGTTCTTC
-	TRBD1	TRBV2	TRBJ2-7	CASGAGQGDYEQYF	TGTGCCAGCGGGGCCGGACAGGGGGACTACGAGCAGTACTTC
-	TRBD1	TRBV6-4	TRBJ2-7	CASTDRGRDEQYF	TGTGCCAGCACGGACAGGGGGCGGGACGAGCAGTACTTC
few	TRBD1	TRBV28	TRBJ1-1	CASSITQGLNTEAFF	TGTGCCAGCAGTATAACACAGGGGCTGAACACTGAAGCTTTCTTT
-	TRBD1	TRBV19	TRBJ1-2	CATGTGNRYGYTF	TGTGCCACCGGGACAGGAAATCGCTATGGCTACACCTTC
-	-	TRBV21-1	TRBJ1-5	CASSNPGYSNQPQHF	TGTGCCAGCAGCAACCCGGGTTATAGCAATCAGCCCCAGCATTTT
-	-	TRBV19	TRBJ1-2	CATGRDNNYGYTF	TGTGCCACCGGCCGCGACAACAACTATGGCTACACCTTC
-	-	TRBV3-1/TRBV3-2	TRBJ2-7	CASSQEERQPYEQYF	TGTGCCAGCAGCCAAGAGGAAAGACAACCCTACGAGCAGTACTTC
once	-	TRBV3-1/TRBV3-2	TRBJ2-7	CASSQGPGTYEQYF	TGTGCCAGCAGCCAAGGGCCGGGAACCTACGAGCAGTACTTC
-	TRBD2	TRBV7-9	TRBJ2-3	CASSLWLAGDRGTDTQYF	TGTGCCAGCAGCTTGTGGCTAGCGGGAGATCGTGGCACAGATACGCAGTATTTT
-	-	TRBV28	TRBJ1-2	CASRTSDFVFYGYTF	TGTGCCAGCAGAACGTCGGACTTTGTTTTCTATGGCTACACCTTC
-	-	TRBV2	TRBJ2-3	CASSPQIQTDTQYF	TGTGCCAGCAGTCCACAGATACAGACAGATACGCAGTATTTT
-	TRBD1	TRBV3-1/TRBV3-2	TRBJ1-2	CASSQVGDSYGYTF	TGTGCCAGCAGCCAAGTCGGGGACAGCTATGGCTACACCTTC
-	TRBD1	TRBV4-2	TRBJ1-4	CASSQGAGGGEKLFF	TGTGCCAGCAGCCAAGGGGCAGGGGGCGGTGAAAAACTGTTTTTT
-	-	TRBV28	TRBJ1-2	CASSLSGFGYTF	TGTGCCAGCAGTTTATCAGGGTTTGGCTACACCTTC
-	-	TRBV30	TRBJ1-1	CAWTDTAEAFF	TGTGCCTGGACGGACACCGCTGAAGCTTTCTTT
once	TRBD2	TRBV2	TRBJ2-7	CASTIMGGYEQYF	TGTGCCAGCACCATAATGGGGGGGTACGAGCAGTACTTC
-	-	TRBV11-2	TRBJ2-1	CASSPEVAYNEQFF	TGTGCCAGCAGCCCGGAGGTGGCCTACAATGAGCAGTTCTTC
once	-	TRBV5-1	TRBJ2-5	CASSRGRITSQETQYF	TGCGCCAGCAGTCGGGGGAGAATCACCTCCCAGGAGACCCAGTACTTC
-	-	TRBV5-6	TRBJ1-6	CASSGAYFTNNSPLHF	TGTGCCAGCAGCGGGGCCTATTTCACCAATAATTCACCCCTCCACTTT
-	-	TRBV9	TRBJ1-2	CASSAGHSRGYTF	TGTGCCAGCAGCGCGGGACATTCTAGAGGCTACACCTTC
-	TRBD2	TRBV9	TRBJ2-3	CASSVDAGVGTDTQYF	TGTGCCAGCAGCGTAGATGCGGGAGTTGGCACAGATACGCAGTATTTT
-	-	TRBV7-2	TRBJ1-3	CASSSQGGVSGNTIYF	TGTGCCAGCAGTTCCCAGGGCGGGGTCTCTGGAAACACCATATATTTT
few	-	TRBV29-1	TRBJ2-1	CSVGGSYEQFF	TGCAGCGTTGGGGGCTCCTATGAGCAGTTCTTC
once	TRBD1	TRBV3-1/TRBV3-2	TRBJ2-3	CASSQVQGSTDTQYF	TGTGCCAGCAGCCAAGTACAGGGGAGCACAGATACGCAGTATTTT
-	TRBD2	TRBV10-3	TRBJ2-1	CAISETSGLAGGNEQFF	TGTGCCATCAGTGAAACAAGCGGGCTAGCGGGGGGTAATGAGCAGTTCTTC
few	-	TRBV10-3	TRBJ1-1	CAISEAGAGRTEAFF	TGTGCCATCAGTGAGGCGGGGGCAGGGAGAACTGAAGCTTTCTTT
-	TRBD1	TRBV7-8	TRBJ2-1	CASSSPGDRGQTAEQFF	TGTGCCAGCAGCTCCCCAGGCGACAGGGGGCAAACGGCTGAGCAGTTCTTC
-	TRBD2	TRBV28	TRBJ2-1	CASSGPGLAGGFSSNEQFF	TGTGCCAGCAGTGGCCCGGGACTAGCGGGGGGGTTTAGTTCCAATGAGCAGTTCTTC
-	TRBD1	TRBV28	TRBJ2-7	CASRPGTGVMYFEQYF	TGTGCCAGCAGACCCGGGACAGGGGTCATGTATTTCGAGCAGTACTTC
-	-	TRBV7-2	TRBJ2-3	CASSLYSDTQYF	TGTGCCAGCAGCTTATATTCGGATACGCAGTATTTT
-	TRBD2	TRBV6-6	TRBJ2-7	CASSLGTRNYEQYF	TGTGCCAGCAGTTTGGGGACTAGAAACTACGAGCAGTACTTC
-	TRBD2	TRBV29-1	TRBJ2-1	CSVDRAGGSPRTRNEQFF	TGCAGCGTTGATCGAGCGGGAGGATCTCCCAGAACTAGGAATGAGCAGTTCTTC
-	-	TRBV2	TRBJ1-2	CASSEGQGYYGYTF	TGTGCCAGCAGTGAAGGTCAGGGATACTATGGCTACACCTTC